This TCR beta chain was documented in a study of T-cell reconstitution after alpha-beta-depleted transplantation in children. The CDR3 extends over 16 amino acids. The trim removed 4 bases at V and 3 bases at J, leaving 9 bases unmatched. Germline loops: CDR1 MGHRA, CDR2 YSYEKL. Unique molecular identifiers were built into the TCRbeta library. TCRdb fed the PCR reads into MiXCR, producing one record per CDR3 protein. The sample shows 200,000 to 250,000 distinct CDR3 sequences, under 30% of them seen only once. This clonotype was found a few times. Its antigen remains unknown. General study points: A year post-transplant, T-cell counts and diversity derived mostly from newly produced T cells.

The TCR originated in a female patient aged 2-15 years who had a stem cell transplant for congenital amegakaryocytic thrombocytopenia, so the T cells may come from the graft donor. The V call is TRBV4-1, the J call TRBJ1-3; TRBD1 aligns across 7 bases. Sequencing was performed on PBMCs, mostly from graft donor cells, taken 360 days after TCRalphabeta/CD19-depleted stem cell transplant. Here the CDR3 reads CASSLWRQGFGNTIYF. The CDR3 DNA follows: TGCGCCAGCAGCCTCTGGAGACAGGGCTTTGGAAACACCATATATTTT.